The rows below give T cell receptor beta chains drawn from one sample of a study of PD-L1 blockade in urothelial cancer. Using immunoSEQ multiplex PCR, the repertoire was profiled, and TCRdb retains in-frame clones only, with some absent. The sample holds roughly 43,000 clones, around 81% seen once. Here the sequenced sample was PBMCs, taken around atezolizumab (anti-PD-L1) treatment. The source of these receptors is a man aged 55 to 70 with urothelial cancer. Each CDR3 is given without its conserved first and last residue. Fields, in order: J gene, clone size, V gene, CDR3 protein. Size values are once, few and many counts, or a class for expanded clones, and some rows have none.

>TRBJ1-1|once|TRBV10-2
ASTPVVKNTEAF
>TRBJ2-5|.|TRBV28
ASAGQTRSLAFQETQY
>TRBJ1-1|.|TRBV7-2
ASSPRQGIDTEAF
>TRBJ1-4|.|TRBV7-2
ASSLASGLTNEKLF
>TRBJ2-3|.|TRBV7-6
ASSLAGGDTQY
>TRBJ1-1|few|TRBV6-1
ASKQEMNTEAF
>TRBJ2-3|.|TRBV5-5
ASSLGGIGTDTQY
>TRBJ2-7|.|TRBV5-1
ASSLGQNSYEQY
>TRBJ2-1|.|TRBV2
ASSGLAGVGEQF
>TRBJ2-1|few|TRBV4-1
ASSSPGGSPYNEQF
>TRBJ2-1|.|TRBV5-4
ASSSRTKGNEQF
>TRBJ1-6|.|TRBV6-5
ASSSDRGHNSPLH
>TRBJ1-4|few|TRBV5-4
ASSLEGRGGRREKLF
>TRBJ2-6|.|TRBV6-5
ASSPDRANVLT
>TRBJ2-7|.|TRBV5-1
ASSLQGQGKDEQY
>TRBJ1-3|.|TRBV28
ASRQGRAENTIY
>TRBJ1-1|.|TRBV18
ASSPLPLGQGAGGTEAF
>TRBJ1-5|.|TRBV10-2
ASSGSTGDQPQH
>TRBJ2-7|.|TRBV5-1
ASSAFPGQDYEQY
>TRBJ2-7|.|TRBV28
ASSDLGTYEQY
>TRBJ1-2|.|TRBV5-1
ASSPGTGNYGYT
>TRBJ1-2|.|TRBV2
ASRPYRSPNYGYT
>TRBJ2-1|.|TRBV30
AWSVLGGYTSYNEQF
>TRBJ2-2|.|TRBV27
ASSRLPTGGPTGELF
>TRBJ2-5|once|TRBV5-4
ASSREGSGTETQY
>TRBJ1-4|.|TRBV28
ASRRGPLEEKLF
>TRBJ1-2|.|TRBV6-9
ASSYGGLLNYGYT
>TRBJ2-2|.|TRBV10-1
ASSRGQGRTGELF
>TRBJ2-1|few|TRBV11-2
ASRRAGGVADEQF
>TRBJ1-1|.|TRBV16
ASSQRQGNTEAF
>TRBJ2-7|.|TRBV19
ASSPGVGGEQY
>TRBJ2-4|.|TRBV18
ASSPPWGELAKNIQY
>TRBJ2-7|.|TRBV4-1
ASSQDEQGTYEQY
>TRBJ2-1|.|TRBV5-4
ASTGRSYNEQF
>TRBJ2-7|.|TRBV5-1
ASSLALGGLDYEQY
>TRBJ2-3|.|TRBV5-1
ASSVGLAGVVLADTQY
>TRBJ1-1|.|TRBV28
ASSPRARVTEAF
>TRBJ2-1|.|TRBV5-4
ASSLRQGLINEQF
>TRBJ1-2|.|TRBV29-1
SVDRGGNYGYT
>TRBJ1-6|.|TRBV27
ASSPQITSPLH
>TRBJ2-7|.|TRBV4-3
ASSQDSSGRFYEQY
>TRBJ2-3|.|TRBV5-6
ASIQTGGAPDTQY
>TRBJ2-7|once|TRBV11-2
ASTLGLAGTFEQY
>TRBJ1-6|.|TRBV27
ASSFGGFNSPLH
>TRBJ2-4|.|TRBV30
AWSLAGVDIQY
>TRBJ2-3|.|TRBV6-1
ASSDYPGITDTQY
>TRBJ2-5|.|TRBV18
ASSRGTEGETQY
>TRBJ1-1|.|TRBV5-1
ASSSGTANTEAF
>TRBJ1-1|.|TRBV19
ASILDRGHSEAF
>TRBJ1-5|.|TRBV19
ASSIDRGQPQH
>TRBJ2-3|.|TRBV5-1
ASSLGQRGTDTQY
>TRBJ1-6|.|TRBV5-1
ASSSRDSYNSPLH
>TRBJ1-5|.|TRBV28
ASRPMGTGNQLQH
>TRBJ2-3|.|TRBV28
ASRSSGGGADTQY